This T cell receptor (beta chain) derives from a study of cytomegalovirus exposure and HLA in healthy donors. The CDR3 is 13 residues long. Trimming took off 2 bases at V and 2 bases at J, with 5 bases between the two ends. Germline lookup yields CDR1 KGHSH and CDR2 LQKENI. The PCR made use of 60 Vbeta and 13 Jbeta primers. Method: immunoSEQ multiplex PCR; TCRdb's copy keeps in-frame clones and lacks some. Altogether under 150,000 clones are present, around 80% being singletons, with the ten largest covering around 2%. Overall study findings and caveats: DRB1 showed the most TCR associations and HLA-C the fewest in a later analysis, as rates varied by HLA locus. Earlier results showed most TCR beta V segments being productive about 87% or about 30% of the time.

Worth noting for this clone: Its matching antigen is unknown.

This receptor was identified in a man aged 30 to 39 in good health and CMV-seronegative. The material sequenced was PBMCs. This chain links TRBV18 with TRBJ2-3; no firm D call. CDR3 coding DNA: TGTGCCAGCTCACCATCAAACACAGATACGCAGTATTTT. It translates to CASSPSNTDTQYF.